These 2 T cell receptor beta chains were sequenced from one sample in a study of T cell repertoires in ileal Crohn's disease. Using immunoSEQ multiplex PCR, the repertoire was profiled, and TCRdb retains in-frame clones only, with some absent. The data hold 12,000 to 15,000 clones, with under 80% observed a single time. The sample consisted of ileal tissue. The receptor source for this set is an adult with Crohn's disease.

The chain is built from TRBV6-1 and TRBJ1-1, with D perhaps TRBD1 (6 bases). Germline loops: CDR1 MNHNS, CDR2 SASEGT. CDR3 length: 14 residues. V dropped 1 base and J dropped 1 base, with 7 bases sitting between them. The CDR3 coding sequence is TGTGCCAGCAGTGAAGTGACAGGGAACACTGAAGCTTTCTTT. It yields the protein CASSEVTGNTEAFF.

This chain links TRBV7-2 with TRBJ2-7, with 11 bases that match TRBD2. Germline V gene sequence: CDR1 SGHTA, CDR2 FQGNSA. CDR3 length equals 17 residues. Trimming at V came to 2 bases and at J to 4 bases, leaving 10 bases not matched to a gene. CDR3 region: CASSLFPPLAGAYEQYF. In DNA, the CDR3 is TGTGCCAGCAGCTTATTTCCCCCACTAGCGGGAGCGTACGAGCAGTACTTC.